This is a list of T cell receptor beta chains from one sample in a study of Ad26.COV2.S vaccination and SARS-CoV-2 variants. TCRdb keeps only in-frame clones here, not all; method: immunoSEQ multiplex PCR. The table shows hundreds of thousands of clones, with about 89% occurring only once. This material consisted of peripheral blood, taken in a trial of Ad26.COV2.S vaccine versus placebo. The origin of the receptors is a person aged 18-60 years who received the Ad26.COV2.S COVID-19 vaccine or a placebo. CDR3s include the opening cysteine and the closing phenylalanine or tryptophan. Fields, in order: CDR3 protein, CDR3 DNA, D gene, J gene, V gene, clone size. D genes are given only for firm matches. Clone size is given for some rows only: seen once, a few or many times, or a class if the clone is expanded.

CDR3aa: CASSLRRMNTEAFF
CDR3nt: TGCGCCAGCAGCCTCAGACGGATGAACACTGAAGCTTTCTTT
d_gene: .
j_gene: TRBJ1-1
v_gene: TRBV5-1
abundance: .

CDR3aa: CASSLDPNTGELFF
CDR3nt: TGTGCCAGCAGCTTAGACCCGAACACCGGGGAGCTGTTTTTT
d_gene: .
j_gene: TRBJ2-2
v_gene: TRBV7-9
abundance: .

CDR3aa: CASSAGTATNEKLFF
CDR3nt: TGTGCCAGTAGTGCGGGGACAGCAACTAATGAAAAACTGTTTTTT
d_gene: TRBD1
j_gene: TRBJ1-4
v_gene: TRBV19
abundance: .

CDR3aa: CASSSTLATNEKLFF
CDR3nt: TGTGCCAGCAGTTCGACGCTGGCAACTAATGAAAAACTGTTTTTT
d_gene: .
j_gene: TRBJ1-4
v_gene: TRBV6-5
abundance: .

CDR3aa: CSVEKGHTIYF
CDR3nt: TGCAGCGTTGAAAAGGGGCACACCATATATTTT
d_gene: .
j_gene: TRBJ1-3
v_gene: TRBV29-1
abundance: .

CDR3aa: CASSGPLGQGDSEQYF
CDR3nt: TGTGCCAGCAGCGGACCTTTGGGACAGGGGGATAGCGAGCAGTACTTC
d_gene: TRBD1
j_gene: TRBJ2-7
v_gene: TRBV9
abundance: .

CDR3aa: CASSPRTAGAYEQYF
CDR3nt: TGTGCCAGCAGCCCCCGGACAGCGGGGGCCTACGAGCAGTACTTC
d_gene: TRBD2
j_gene: TRBJ2-7
v_gene: TRBV2
abundance: .

CDR3aa: CASSLQGYNEQFF
CDR3nt: TGTGCCAGCAGCTTACAGGGATACAATGAGCAGTTCTTC
d_gene: .
j_gene: TRBJ2-1
v_gene: TRBV7-3
abundance: few

CDR3aa: CASSAETGAYEQYF
CDR3nt: TGTGCCAGCAGTGCGGAGACAGGGGCCTACGAGCAGTACTTC
d_gene: TRBD1
j_gene: TRBJ2-7
v_gene: TRBV2
abundance: .

CDR3aa: CASRTEGANVLTF
CDR3nt: TGTGCCAGCAGGACAGAAGGGGCCAACGTCCTGACTTTC
d_gene: .
j_gene: TRBJ2-6
v_gene: TRBV7-8
abundance: .

CDR3aa: CASSPLGDRGRTEAFF
CDR3nt: TGCGCCAGCAGCCCGTTAGGGGACAGGGGGCGCACTGAAGCTTTCTTT
d_gene: TRBD1
j_gene: TRBJ1-1
v_gene: TRBV5-1
abundance: once

CDR3aa: CASSPTTGTNYGYTF
CDR3nt: TGTGCCAGCAGCCCGACGACAGGTACTAACTATGGCTACACCTTC
d_gene: .
j_gene: TRBJ1-2
v_gene: TRBV5-5
abundance: few

CDR3aa: CASSERTIGEQYF
CDR3nt: TGCGCCAGCAGTGAACGGACCATTGGCGAGCAGTACTTC
d_gene: .
j_gene: TRBJ2-7
v_gene: TRBV10-1
abundance: few

CDR3aa: CASRRGQLNTEAFF
CDR3nt: TGTGCCAGCAGGCGGGGACAATTGAACACTGAAGCTTTCTTT
d_gene: .
j_gene: TRBJ1-1
v_gene: TRBV13
abundance: .

CDR3aa: CASSLRPPGGQPQHF
CDR3nt: TGTGCCAGCAGTTTAAGGCCGCCTGGAGGCCAGCCCCAGCATTTT
d_gene: .
j_gene: TRBJ1-5
v_gene: TRBV28
abundance: .

CDR3aa: CASRATQGNNYGYTF
CDR3nt: TGTGCCAGTAGGGCTACACAGGGTAACAACTATGGCTACACCTTC
d_gene: .
j_gene: TRBJ1-2
v_gene: TRBV19
abundance: .

CDR3aa: CASSYGTDTQYF
CDR3nt: TGTGCCAGCAGTTACGGCACAGATACGCAGTATTTT
d_gene: .
j_gene: TRBJ2-3
v_gene: TRBV6-5
abundance: .

CDR3aa: CASSIVGGYSNQPQHF
CDR3nt: TGTGCCAGTAGTATTGTGGGGGGCTATAGCAATCAGCCCCAGCATTTT
d_gene: .
j_gene: TRBJ1-5
v_gene: TRBV19
abundance: .

CDR3aa: CASSGGQPPDEQYF
CDR3nt: TGTGCCAGCAGCGGGGGACAGCCTCCCGACGAGCAGTACTTC
d_gene: TRBD1
j_gene: TRBJ2-7
v_gene: TRBV5-4
abundance: .

CDR3aa: CASSLTVTGREQFF
CDR3nt: TGCGCCAGCAGCTTGACTGTGACAGGGCGTGAGCAGTTCTTC
d_gene: TRBD1
j_gene: TRBJ2-1
v_gene: TRBV5-1
abundance: .

CDR3aa: CASSPQGSSGANVLTF
CDR3nt: TGTGCCAGCTCACCACAGGGGAGCTCTGGGGCCAACGTCCTGACTTTC
d_gene: .
j_gene: TRBJ2-6
v_gene: TRBV18
abundance: .

CDR3aa: CASSQDSWGNQPQHF
CDR3nt: TGCGCCAGCAGCCAAGATAGTTGGGGGAATCAGCCCCAGCATTTT
d_gene: .
j_gene: TRBJ1-5
v_gene: TRBV4-1
abundance: .

CDR3aa: CASSLSGGAHNEQFF
CDR3nt: TGTGCCAGCAGTCTTAGCGGGGGGGCGCACAATGAGCAGTTCTTC
d_gene: TRBD2
j_gene: TRBJ2-1
v_gene: TRBV27
abundance: .

CDR3aa: CSVVGARDEKLFF
CDR3nt: TGCAGCGTTGTCGGGGCCAGGGATGAAAAACTGTTTTTT
d_gene: .
j_gene: TRBJ1-4
v_gene: TRBV29-1
abundance: .

CDR3aa: CASSSGQIVNEKLFF
CDR3nt: TGTGCCAGCAGCTCGGGACAGATCGTTAATGAAAAACTGTTTTTT
d_gene: TRBD1
j_gene: TRBJ1-4
v_gene: TRBV11-2
abundance: .

CDR3aa: CAIRITGGTDTQYF
CDR3nt: TGTGCCATCAGGATAACAGGGGGCACAGATACGCAGTATTTT
d_gene: TRBD1
j_gene: TRBJ2-3
v_gene: TRBV10-3
abundance: .

CDR3aa: CASSQEIGWGEEKLFF
CDR3nt: TGCGCCAGCAGCCAAGAAATAGGGTGGGGGGAAGAAAAACTGTTTTTT
d_gene: .
j_gene: TRBJ1-4
v_gene: TRBV4-1
abundance: .

CDR3aa: CASSPDVYGYTF
CDR3nt: TGTGCCAGCTCACCGGACGTCTATGGCTACACCTTC
d_gene: .
j_gene: TRBJ1-2
v_gene: TRBV18
abundance: .

CDR3aa: CASSQHWDDEDTQYF
CDR3nt: TGTGCCAGCAGCCAACACTGGGATGACGAAGATACGCAGTATTTT
d_gene: .
j_gene: TRBJ2-3
v_gene: TRBV7-9
abundance: .

CDR3aa: CSVNDPGRKETQYF
CDR3nt: TGCAGCGTTAACGATCCGGGACGAAAAGAGACCCAGTACTTC
d_gene: .
j_gene: TRBJ2-5
v_gene: TRBV29-1
abundance: .

CDR3aa: CASSQQGQGAYEQYF
CDR3nt: TGTGCCAGCAGCCAGCAGGGACAGGGGGCCTACGAGCAGTACTTC
d_gene: TRBD1
j_gene: TRBJ2-7
v_gene: TRBV3-1/TRBV3-2
abundance: .

CDR3aa: CASSRPGAGTQYF
CDR3nt: TGTGCCAGCAGCCGGCCAGGTGCCGGTACGCAGTATTTT
d_gene: .
j_gene: TRBJ2-3
v_gene: TRBV3-1/TRBV3-2
abundance: .

CDR3aa: CASSGIGGLAGDTDTQYF
CDR3nt: TGTGCCAGCAGTGGAATTGGTGGCCTAGCGGGGGACACAGATACGCAGTATTTT
d_gene: TRBD2
j_gene: TRBJ2-3
v_gene: TRBV2
abundance: .

CDR3aa: CASSLSGTNQPQHF
CDR3nt: TGTGCCAGCAGCTTATCGGGCACAAATCAGCCCCAGCATTTT
d_gene: .
j_gene: TRBJ1-5
v_gene: TRBV7-2
abundance: .

CDR3aa: CASGPKRGEAFF
CDR3nt: TGTGCCAGCGGCCCAAAGAGGGGTGAAGCTTTCTTT
d_gene: .
j_gene: TRBJ1-1
v_gene: TRBV2
abundance: .

CDR3aa: CASSSQREGEQFF
CDR3nt: TGTGCCAGTAGTAGCCAGCGGGAAGGTGAGCAGTTCTTC
d_gene: TRBD2
j_gene: TRBJ2-1
v_gene: TRBV19
abundance: once

CDR3aa: CASSQGGSQETQYF
CDR3nt: TGTGCCAGCAGCCAAGGAGGATCCCAAGAGACCCAGTACTTC
d_gene: .
j_gene: TRBJ2-5
v_gene: TRBV3-1/TRBV3-2
abundance: .

CDR3aa: CASSQYQETQYF
CDR3nt: TGTGCCAGCTCCCAGTACCAAGAGACCCAGTACTTC
d_gene: .
j_gene: TRBJ2-5
v_gene: TRBV19
abundance: .

CDR3aa: CASTWGAKNIQYF
CDR3nt: TGTGCCAGTACCTGGGGGGCCAAAAACATTCAGTACTTC
d_gene: .
j_gene: TRBJ2-4
v_gene: TRBV28
abundance: once

CDR3aa: CASSMTGARRQETQYF
CDR3nt: TGTGCCAGCAGCATGACAGGGGCCCGACGCCAAGAGACCCAGTACTTC
d_gene: TRBD1
j_gene: TRBJ2-5
v_gene: TRBV5-8
abundance: .

CDR3aa: CASSPRGGSTTGSNTGELFF
CDR3nt: TGTGCCAGCAGCCCCCGCGGGGGCTCAACCACAGGCTCGAACACCGGGGAGCTGTTTTTT
d_gene: .
j_gene: TRBJ2-2
v_gene: TRBV5-4
abundance: .

CDR3aa: CATSDDYGYTF
CDR3nt: TGTGCCACCAGTGATGACTATGGCTACACCTTC
d_gene: .
j_gene: TRBJ1-2
v_gene: TRBV24-1
abundance: .

CDR3aa: CASSEYKTRTGGVETQYF
CDR3nt: TGTGCCAGCAGTGAATATAAGACCCGGACAGGGGGCGTAGAGACCCAGTACTTC
d_gene: TRBD1
j_gene: TRBJ2-5
v_gene: TRBV25-1
abundance: .

CDR3aa: CASSLSVGNYGYTF
CDR3nt: TGTGCCAGCAGTTTATCGGTAGGAAACTATGGCTACACCTTC
d_gene: .
j_gene: TRBJ1-2
v_gene: TRBV27
abundance: .

CDR3aa: CASSLTGPKYGYTF
CDR3nt: TGTGCCAGCAGTTTGACAGGTCCGAAGTATGGCTACACCTTC
d_gene: .
j_gene: TRBJ1-2
v_gene: TRBV2
abundance: .

CDR3aa: CASSPGTGIGETQYF
CDR3nt: TGTGCCAGCAGTCCCGGGACAGGGATCGGAGAGACCCAGTACTTC
d_gene: TRBD1
j_gene: TRBJ2-5
v_gene: TRBV7-6
abundance: .

CDR3aa: CASSQDSSGAGANVLTF
CDR3nt: TGTGCCAGCAGCCAAGATTCGTCGGGAGCTGGGGCCAACGTCCTGACTTTC
d_gene: .
j_gene: TRBJ2-6
v_gene: TRBV3-1/TRBV3-2
abundance: .

CDR3aa: CASSLGPGELFF
CDR3nt: TGCGCCAGCAGCTTGGGCCCCGGGGAGCTGTTTTTT
d_gene: .
j_gene: TRBJ2-2
v_gene: TRBV5-1
abundance: .

CDR3aa: CASSFSSGGRNEQFF
CDR3nt: TGTGCCAGCAGCTTCTCTAGCGGGGGGCGGAATGAGCAGTTCTTC
d_gene: TRBD2
j_gene: TRBJ2-1
v_gene: TRBV7-8
abundance: .

CDR3aa: CASRTGDLNTEAFF
CDR3nt: TGTGCCAGCAGGACAGGAGACCTGAACACTGAAGCTTTCTTT
d_gene: .
j_gene: TRBJ1-1
v_gene: TRBV28
abundance: .

CDR3aa: CASSPPTGVENIQYF
CDR3nt: TGTGCCAGCTCACCACCGACAGGGGTCGAAAACATTCAGTACTTC
d_gene: TRBD1
j_gene: TRBJ2-4
v_gene: TRBV18
abundance: .

CDR3aa: CASTPKTGISTDTQYF
CDR3nt: TGTGCCAGCACCCCCAAAACAGGGATTAGCACAGATACGCAGTATTTT
d_gene: .
j_gene: TRBJ2-3
v_gene: TRBV7-6
abundance: .

CDR3aa: CAWSVRGRGINTGELFF
CDR3nt: TGTGCCTGGAGTGTACGGGGTAGGGGCATTAACACCGGGGAGCTGTTTTTT
d_gene: .
j_gene: TRBJ2-2
v_gene: TRBV30
abundance: .

CDR3aa: CASSLSGFAGGSYEQYF
CDR3nt: TGTGCCAGCAGCTTATCGGGGTTCGCGGGAGGCTCCTACGAGCAGTACTTC
d_gene: TRBD2
j_gene: TRBJ2-7
v_gene: TRBV7-8
abundance: .

CDR3aa: CASSAGQTFYEQYF
CDR3nt: TGCGCCAGCAGCGCTGGACAGACTTTCTACGAGCAGTACTTC
d_gene: .
j_gene: TRBJ2-7
v_gene: TRBV5-1
abundance: .

CDR3aa: CASSLNSHYEQYF
CDR3nt: TGTGCCAGCAGCTTGAACTCCCACTACGAGCAGTACTTC
d_gene: .
j_gene: TRBJ2-7
v_gene: TRBV5-5
abundance: .

CDR3aa: CASSLQGRPEAFF
CDR3nt: TGTGCCAGCAGCTTGCAGGGAAGGCCCGAAGCTTTCTTT
d_gene: .
j_gene: TRBJ1-1
v_gene: TRBV5-4
abundance: .

CDR3aa: CASSQDPADRGEQYF
CDR3nt: TGCGCCAGCAGCCAAGATCCCGCGGATAGAGGTGAGCAGTACTTC
d_gene: .
j_gene: TRBJ2-7
v_gene: TRBV4-1
abundance: .

CDR3aa: CASSESRETQYF
CDR3nt: TGTGCCAGCAGTGAGTCCCGGGAGACCCAGTACTTC
d_gene: .
j_gene: TRBJ2-5
v_gene: TRBV2
abundance: .